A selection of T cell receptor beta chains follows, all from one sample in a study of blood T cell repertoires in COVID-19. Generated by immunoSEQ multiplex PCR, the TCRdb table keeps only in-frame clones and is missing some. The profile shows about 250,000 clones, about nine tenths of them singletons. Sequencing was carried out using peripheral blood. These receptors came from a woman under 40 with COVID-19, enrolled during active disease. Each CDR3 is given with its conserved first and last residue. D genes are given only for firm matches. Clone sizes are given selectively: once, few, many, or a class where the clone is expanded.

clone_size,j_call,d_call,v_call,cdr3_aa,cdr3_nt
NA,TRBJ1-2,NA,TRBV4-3,CASSQEVGGYGYTF,TGCGCCAGCAGCCAAGAGGTCGGAGGGTATGGCTACACCTTC
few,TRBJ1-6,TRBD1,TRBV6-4,CASRGQGNSPLHF,TGTGCCAGCAGGGGACAGGGGAATTCACCCCTCCACTTT
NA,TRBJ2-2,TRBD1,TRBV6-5,CASSTGVTGELFF,TGTGCCAGCAGCACAGGGGTAACCGGGGAGCTGTTTTTT
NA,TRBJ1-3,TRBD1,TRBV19,CASRDRAGNTIYF,TGTGCCAGTAGAGACAGGGCTGGAAACACCATATATTTT
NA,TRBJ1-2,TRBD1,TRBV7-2,CASSLVTGDNYGYTF,TGTGCCAGCAGCTTGGTTACAGGGGATAACTATGGCTACACCTTC
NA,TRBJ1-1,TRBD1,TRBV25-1,CASSLTGTGYTEAFF,TGTGCCAGCAGCTTGACAGGGACTGGGTACACTGAAGCTTTCTTT
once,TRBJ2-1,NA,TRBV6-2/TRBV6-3,CASSYPPLEQFF,TGTGCCAGCAGTTACCCCCCCCTTGAGCAGTTCTTC
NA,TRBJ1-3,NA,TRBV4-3,CASSQAFPTDNSGNTIYF,TGCGCCAGCAGCCAAGCCTTCCCGACAGACAACTCTGGAAACACCATATATTTT
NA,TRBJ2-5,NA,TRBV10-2,CASSEFVAGRQETQYF,TGCGCCAGCAGTGAGTTCGTTGCGGGACGGCAAGAGACCCAGTACTTC
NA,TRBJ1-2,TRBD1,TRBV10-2,CASSESTGTGGDYGYTF,TGCGCCAGCAGTGAGTCGACGGGGACAGGGGGGGACTATGGCTACACCTTC
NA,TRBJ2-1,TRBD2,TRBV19,CASSIWSLAGYNEQFF,TGTGCCAGTAGTATTTGGTCACTAGCGGGATACAATGAGCAGTTCTTC
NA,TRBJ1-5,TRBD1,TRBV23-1,CASSQDRTGSQPQHF,TGCGCCAGCAGTCAGGATCGGACAGGGAGTCAGCCCCAGCATTTT
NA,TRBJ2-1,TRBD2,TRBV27,CASSLTSGPTQFF,TGTGCCAGCAGTCTTACTAGCGGACCTACGCAGTTCTTC
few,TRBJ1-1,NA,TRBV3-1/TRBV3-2,CASSQHREGTEAFF,TGTGCCAGCAGCCAACACAGGGAGGGCACTGAAGCTTTCTTT
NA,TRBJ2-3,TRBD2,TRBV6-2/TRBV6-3,CASSYPGLAGGPSTDTQYF,TGTGCCAGCAGTTACCCCGGACTAGCGGGAGGGCCCAGCACAGATACGCAGTATTTT
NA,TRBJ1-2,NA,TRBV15,CATSRDKQGFRGYTF,TGTGCCACCAGCAGAGATAAACAGGGTTTTCGTGGCTACACCTTC
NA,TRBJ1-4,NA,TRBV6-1,CASSEGGRYNEKLFF,TGTGCCAGCAGTGAAGGGGGCCGGTATAATGAAAAACTGTTTTTT
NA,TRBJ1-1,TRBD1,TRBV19,CASRQGDAFF,TGTGCCAGCAGACAGGGGGACGCTTTCTTT
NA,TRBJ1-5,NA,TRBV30,CAWSEDIISNQPQHF,TGTGCCTGGAGTGAGGACATTATCAGCAATCAGCCCCAGCATTTT
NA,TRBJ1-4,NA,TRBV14,CASSFGEVANEKLFF,TGTGCCAGCAGCTTCGGGGAGGTTGCTAATGAAAAACTGTTTTTT
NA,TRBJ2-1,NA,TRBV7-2,CASSEGTGLDNEQFF,TGTGCCAGCAGCGAGGGGACTGGCCTGGACAATGAGCAGTTCTTC
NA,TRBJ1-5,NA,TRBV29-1,CSVASGTSNQPQHF,TGCAGCGTTGCAAGCGGGACTAGCAATCAGCCCCAGCATTTT
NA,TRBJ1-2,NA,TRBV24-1,CATSDPGTFGYTF,TGTGCCACCAGTGATCCCGGGACTTTTGGCTACACCTTC
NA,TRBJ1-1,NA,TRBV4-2,CASSQVRGVAGAVNTEAFF,TGTGCCAGCAGCCAAGTTCGAGGGGTCGCGGGGGCGGTGAACACTGAAGCTTTCTTT